Listed below are T cell receptor beta chains from one sample, sequenced in a study of blood T cell repertoires in COVID-19. Only in-frame clones appear in the TCRdb table, and some are missing; sequencing was by immunoSEQ multiplex PCR. The sample holds 350,000 to 450,000 clones; about 88% are singletons and the top ten take less than 1.5%. Sequencing was carried out using PBMCs or T cells enriched from blood (not recorded which). These receptors all come from a woman between 18 and 30 years old who had been exposed to COVID-19. Each CDR3 is given with its conserved first and last residue. Fields, in order: clone size, CDR3 length, J gene, V gene, D gene, CDR3 DNA, CDR3 protein. A D gene is named only where the DNA matches it firmly. Clone size is shown for a subset of rows, as once, few, many or a class of expanded clone.

.,17,TRBJ1-6,TRBV18,TRBD1,TGTGCCAGCTCACCGGGGACACGGACAGGGGGCGGATCACCCCTCCACTTT,CASSPGTRTGGGSPLHF
.,17,TRBJ2-3,TRBV7-2,TRBD2,TGTGCCAGCAGCCCAGAAGTGCTAGCGGGGCGCACAGATACGCAGTATTTT,CASSPEVLAGRTDTQYF
.,14,TRBJ2-7,TRBV19,TRBD1,TGTGCCAGTAGTATAGGTGGGACAGGGTACGAGCAGTACTTC,CASSIGGTGYEQYF
.,15,TRBJ2-7,TRBV5-5,TRBD2,TGTGCCAGCAGCTCGTATAGCGGGACTCTGGGGGAGCAGTACTTC,CASSSYSGTLGEQYF
.,15,TRBJ2-2,TRBV6-6,.,TGTGCCAGCAGTTACGAGAGGGCCAACACCGGGGAGCTGTTTTTT,CASSYERANTGELFF
few,15,TRBJ2-7,TRBV4-2,.,TGTGCCAGCAGCCAAGATCTTGGGGCCGGCTACGAGCAGTACTTC,CASSQDLGAGYEQYF
.,16,TRBJ2-3,TRBV7-6,TRBD2,TGTGCCAGCAGCCGGATACTAGCGGGGGGGGCAGATACGCAGTATTTT,CASSRILAGGADTQYF
.,16,TRBJ2-1,TRBV5-1,TRBD1,TGCGCCAGCAAGTCGGGGTTGGGGACAGGGAGGAATGAGCAGTTCTTC,CASKSGLGTGRNEQFF
.,14,TRBJ1-1,TRBV11-2,TRBD1,TGTGCCGCCCGGGACAGGGGCATGAACACTGAAGCTTTCTTT,CAARDRGMNTEAFF
.,13,TRBJ1-2,TRBV5-5,.,TGTGCCAGCAGCTTGGGAGGGAACTATGGCTACACCTTC,CASSLGGNYGYTF
.,15,TRBJ2-1,TRBV10-1,.,TGCGCCAGCAGTGATGGTTGGGGGCCGTACAATGAGCAGTTCTTC,CASSDGWGPYNEQFF
.,16,TRBJ1-6,TRBV30,.,TGTGCCTGGAGTGTACGAAAGAGCTCCTATAATTCACCCCTCCACTTT,CAWSVRKSSYNSPLHF
.,15,TRBJ2-7,TRBV5-6,TRBD2,TGTGCCAGCAGCTACCTAGCGGGGCGCTCCTACGAGCAGTACTTC,CASSYLAGRSYEQYF
many,16,TRBJ1-3,TRBV7-7,.,TGTGCTAGCAGCCCGGGCGTGCAGGGCAGCGGAAACACCATATATTTT,CASSPGVQGSGNTIYF
.,15,TRBJ2-3,TRBV27,TRBD2,TGTGCCAGCACCCTAAGCGGGGGGCCCACAGATACGCAGTATTTT,CASTLSGGPTDTQYF
.,16,TRBJ1-5,TRBV6-5,TRBD1,TGTGCCAGCAGTTACGAACAGGGGAGTGGCAATCAGCCCCAGCATTTT,CASSYEQGSGNQPQHF
.,13,TRBJ1-3,TRBV12-3/TRBV12-4,.,TGTGCCAGCAGTTTACTAGGCAGAAACACCATATATTTT,CASSLLGRNTIYF
.,16,TRBJ2-2,TRBV7-3,.,TGTGCCAGCAGCTCATTCGGGCTAGCAAGCACCGGGGAGCTGTTTTTT,CASSSFGLASTGELFF
.,14,TRBJ2-3,TRBV15,.,TGTGCCACCAGCAGAGATGCGAGCGGAGATACGCAGTATTTT,CATSRDASGDTQYF
.,15,TRBJ2-7,TRBV15,.,TGTGCCACCAGCAGAGACCCGGGGGTAGGGTACGAGCAGTACTTC,CATSRDPGVGYEQYF
once,13,TRBJ1-2,TRBV10-3,.,TGTGCCATCAGTGAGCAGGGTCAGGGAGGCTACACCTTC,CAISEQGQGGYTF
.,20,TRBJ2-3,TRBV5-1,TRBD2,TGCGCCAGGCCCCACTACGGGACTAGCGGGAGGCGAGAGAGCACAGATACGCAGTATTTT,CARPHYGTSGRRESTDTQYF
.,16,TRBJ2-1,TRBV6-2/TRBV6-3,TRBD2,TGTGCCAGCAGTCGTCTCCCGCGGGGGGTCTACAATGAGCAGTTCTTC,CASSRLPRGVYNEQFF
.,18,TRBJ1-6,TRBV7-2,.,TGTGCCAGCACCGCGGGGGGACCGACGAGCTCCTATAATTCACCCCTCCACTTT,CASTAGGPTSSYNSPLHF
.,13,TRBJ2-7,TRBV2,.,TGTGCCAGCAGTGAAGCGGGGAGATACGAGCAGTACTTC,CASSEAGRYEQYF
.,13,TRBJ2-2,TRBV9,.,TGTGCCAGCAGCGACAGGGACACCGGGGAGCTGTTTTTT,CASSDRDTGELFF
.,14,TRBJ1-6,TRBV3-1/TRBV3-2,.,TGTGCCAGCAGCCAATCCAGGGTGGTTTCACCCCTCCACTTT,CASSQSRVVSPLHF
many,13,TRBJ2-5,TRBV5-4,.,TGTGCCAGCAGATCCAGACTCCAAGAGACCCAGTACTTC,CASRSRLQETQYF
once,12,TRBJ1-2,TRBV28,.,TGTGCCAGCAGCCCTCTAACCTATGGCTACACCTTC,CASSPLTYGYTF
.,12,TRBJ2-7,TRBV7-9,TRBD1,TGTGCCAGCAGCCCGACAGGGAACGAGCAGTACTTC,CASSPTGNEQYF
once,13,TRBJ2-1,TRBV3-1/TRBV3-2,.,TGTGCCAGCAGCCAAGTAGCGTCCGGGGAGCAGTTCTTC,CASSQVASGEQFF
.,15,TRBJ1-4,TRBV28,.,TGTGCCAGCAGTAATACTATGAGGAGCGGTGAAAAACTGTTTTTT,CASSNTMRSGEKLFF
.,16,TRBJ1-3,TRBV7-2,TRBD1,TGTGCCAGCAGCCGGGACAGCTCTGTCTCTGGAAACACCATATATTTT,CASSRDSSVSGNTIYF
.,17,TRBJ2-2,TRBV11-2,TRBD2,TGTGCCAGCAGCGGTTCTAGCGGGGGGCAGAACACCGGGGAGCTGTTTTTT,CASSGSSGGQNTGELFF
.,15,TRBJ1-5,TRBV3-1/TRBV3-2,.,TGTGCCAGCAGCCCGGGGATCGTTAGCAATCAGCCCCAGCATTTT,CASSPGIVSNQPQHF
.,14,TRBJ2-3,TRBV5-1,TRBD2,TGCGCCAGCAGCGGGGGACTAGCGGGCAACACGCAGTATTTT,CASSGGLAGNTQYF
once,15,TRBJ2-3,TRBV6-2/TRBV6-3,TRBD2,TGTGCCAGCAGTTCGTGGGCTAGCGGAAAAGATACGCAGTATTTT,CASSSWASGKDTQYF
.,16,TRBJ1-1,TRBV4-1,TRBD1,TGCGCCAGCAGCCAAGTCCCTCGGGACAGGGTCGCTGAAGCTTTCTTT,CASSQVPRDRVAEAFF
.,16,TRBJ2-2,TRBV28,.,TGTGCCAGCAGTGTTCCCCTCGGGGGGAACACCGGGGAGCTGTTTTTT,CASSVPLGGNTGELFF
.,15,TRBJ2-7,TRBV7-6,.,TGTGCCAGCAGCTTAGGGGAGACAATCTTCTACGAGCAGTACTTC,CASSLGETIFYEQYF
.,14,TRBJ2-1,TRBV7-2,.,TGTGCCAGCAGCTTAGAGAGAAACTACAATGAGCAGTTCTTC,CASSLERNYNEQFF
.,15,TRBJ2-1,TRBV28,TRBD2,TGTGCCAGCAGTTCCCCGACTAGCGGGAACAATGAGCAGTTCTTC,CASSSPTSGNNEQFF
once,13,TRBJ1-1,TRBV2,.,TGTGCCAGCAGTGAGACGGGGAACACTGAAGCTTTCTTT,CASSETGNTEAFF
.,12,TRBJ2-5,TRBV6-5,.,TGTGCCACCAGGGACTACCAAGAGACCCAGTACTTC,CATRDYQETQYF
.,18,TRBJ2-1,TRBV7-2,.,TGTGCCAGCAGCTTATTGATGGGGGCCCGGGGTTTGTACAATGAGCAGTTCTTC,CASSLLMGARGLYNEQFF
once,16,TRBJ2-7,TRBV4-3,.,TGCGCCAGCAGCCAAGTTTTAAATGGCCAAACCTACGAGCAGTACTTC,CASSQVLNGQTYEQYF
.,16,TRBJ1-1,TRBV28,.,TGTGCCAGCACGACCCCGCGAGGAGGGGTTCGCACTGAAGCTTTCTTT,CASTTPRGGVRTEAFF
.,14,TRBJ1-1,TRBV9,TRBD1,TGTGCCAGCAGCGGGGGACAGATGAACACTGAAGCTTTCTTT,CASSGGQMNTEAFF
.,18,TRBJ2-5,TRBV28,TRBD2,TGTGCCAGCACCCAACCTTTCGGACTAGCGGGCCCCCAAGAGACCCAGTACTTC,CASTQPFGLAGPQETQYF
.,15,TRBJ2-7,TRBV12-2,.,TGTGCAAGTCGCTTTTCGACTAGCGGTACCTACGAGCAGTACTTC,CASRFSTSGTYEQYF
.,16,TRBJ2-3,TRBV13,TRBD1,TGTGCCAGCAGCTTCACCCTAGGGGGCAAGACAGATACGCAGTATTTT,CASSFTLGGKTDTQYF
.,16,TRBJ2-7,TRBV4-1,TRBD2,TGCGCCAGCAGCCAAGATGAGCGGGGTCCCCGGGGGGAGCAGTACTTC,CASSQDERGPRGEQYF